This T cell receptor beta chain appears in the sequencing data of a study of blood T cell repertoires in COVID-19 (dated by TCRdb to about 2020). In the study overall: Samples covering the acute and convalescent phases of COVID-19 were provided by collaborators in the United States, Italy and Spain. Deeply sampled blood TCRbeta repertoires from subjects exposed to, actively infected with, or recovered from COVID-19 were included in the dataset. HLA class I and class II types, where available, came from metadata supplied by the sample provider rather than from assay-based typing. Nearly every sample came with metadata listing a de-identified subject ID, COVID-19 status, age in years and sex. The prospective study material was composed of cDNA or gDNA derived from T cells, B-cell-depleted T cells, or PBMCs. The repertoires were made available in a free public database intended to serve as a resource for research on the immune response to SARS-CoV-2. The samples were drawn from two sources: the first 160 participants of the ongoing ImmuneRACE study, and fewer than 1,500 subjects contributed by 6 global collaborators. Study-wide conclusions, independent of this receptor: The amount of clinical and demographic metadata varied by source and participant and was provided uncurated.

The collaborating institutions used their own protocols to collect whole blood in K2EDTA tubes. For TCRbeta analysis, collaborators shipped samples in one of three forms: frozen whole blood, isolated PBMCs, or DNA extracted from either of those sample types. Via the germline V gene (reference sequence), CDR1 is LGHDT and CDR2 YNNKEL. Trimming takes 8 bases from V and 2 bases from J, and the germline ends sit 12 bases apart. The CDR3 holds 13 amino acids from the cysteine to the phenylalanine. Just the 39-base CDR3 DNA is kept, in frame starting at base 1. Remarks on this clone: No antigen is known for it. Qualities for individual bases were not recorded, and no much larger clone is one base off.

TCRbeta CDR3 regions were amplified from genomic DNA by means of the immunoSEQ Assay, a bias-controlled multiplex PCR. Concerning the study's data processing: The number of nucleated cells in each sample was estimated from the amplification of reference gene primers within the assay. Sequence reads were collapsed and filtered to measure the absolute abundance of every unique TCRbeta CDR3 rearrangement. Productive Simpson clonality was computed per sample as the square root of Simpson's diversity index over productive rearrangements. Drawn from immuneACCESS, this table holds only the in-frame rearrangements with V and J called that TCRdb kept. Clones are partly lost; checked studies trace under half to an unresolved V gene and leave the rest unexplained. The DNA was the basis for D and trimming; V, J and clone size are from that table. Here the sample has 150,000 or so clones; 80% to 90% occur a single time. 1.5% of the sample goes to the ten largest clones.

The sample comprised peripheral blood. The V and J genes are TRBV3-1 (or the pseudogene TRBV3-2) and TRBJ1-2, with TRBD1 tentatively as D gene (5 bases match). This sequence was found in a woman aged 60-75 years with acute or convalescent COVID-19. The CDR3 region reads CASRAGENYGYTF. The sequenced DNA is TGTGCCAGCCGAGCGGGGGAGAACTATGGCTACACCTTC.